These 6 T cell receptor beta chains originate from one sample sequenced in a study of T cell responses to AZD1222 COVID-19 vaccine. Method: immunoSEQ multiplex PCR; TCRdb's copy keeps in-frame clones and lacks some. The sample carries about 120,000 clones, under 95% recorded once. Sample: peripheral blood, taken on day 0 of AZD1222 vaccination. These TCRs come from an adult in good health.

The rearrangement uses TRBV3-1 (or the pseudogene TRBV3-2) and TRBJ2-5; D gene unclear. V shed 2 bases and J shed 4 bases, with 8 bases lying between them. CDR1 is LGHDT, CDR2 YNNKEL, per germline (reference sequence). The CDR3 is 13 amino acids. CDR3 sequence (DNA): TGTGCCAGCAGCCAATGGGTCGGAGAGACCCAGTACTTC. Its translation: CASSQWVGETQYF.

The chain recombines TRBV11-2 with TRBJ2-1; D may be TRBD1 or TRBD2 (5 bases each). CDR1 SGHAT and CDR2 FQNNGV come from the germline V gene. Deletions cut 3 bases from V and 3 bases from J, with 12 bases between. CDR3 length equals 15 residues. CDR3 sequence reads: CASSFLGTYYNEQFF. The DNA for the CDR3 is TGTGCCAGCAGCTTTCTGGGGACGTACTACAATGAGCAGTTCTTC.

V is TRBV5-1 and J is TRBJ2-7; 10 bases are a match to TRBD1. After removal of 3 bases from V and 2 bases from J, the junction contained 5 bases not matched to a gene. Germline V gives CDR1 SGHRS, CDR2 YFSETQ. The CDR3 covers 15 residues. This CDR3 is CASSSGQGVAYEQYF. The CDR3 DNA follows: TGCGCCAGCAGCTCCGGACAGGGGGTCGCCTACGAGCAGTACTTC.

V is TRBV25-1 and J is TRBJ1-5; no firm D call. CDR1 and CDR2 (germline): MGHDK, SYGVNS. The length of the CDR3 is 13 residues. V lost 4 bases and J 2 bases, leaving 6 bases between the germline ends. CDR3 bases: TGTGCCAGCAGTGCAGGCGGCAATCAGCCCCAGCATTTT. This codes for CASSAGGNQPQHF.

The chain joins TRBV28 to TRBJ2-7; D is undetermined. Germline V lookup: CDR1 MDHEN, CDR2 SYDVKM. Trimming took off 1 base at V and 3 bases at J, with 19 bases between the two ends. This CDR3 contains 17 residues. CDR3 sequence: CASSLLSSWGPGYEQYF. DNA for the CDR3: TGTGCCAGCAGTTTATTATCCTCTTGGGGTCCAGGCTACGAGCAGTACTTC.

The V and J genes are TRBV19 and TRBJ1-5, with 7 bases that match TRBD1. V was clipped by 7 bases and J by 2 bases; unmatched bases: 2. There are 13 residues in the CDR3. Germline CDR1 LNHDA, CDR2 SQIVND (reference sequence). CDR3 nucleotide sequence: TGTGCCAGTACCGGGACAGGCAATCAGCCCCAGCATTTT. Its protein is CASTGTGNQPQHF.